The 26 T cell receptor beta chains in this list originate from one sample, sequenced in a study of spatial heterogeneity in lung cancer. Regarding the study as a whole: How many expanded intratumoral alpha and beta TCRs were present tracked the tumor mutation count, which was a count of nonsynonymous mutations.

Documented time point: sample taken at primary tumor resection. Their specific antigens are unknown. In TCRdb, the 5' RACE reads were re-called with MiXCR into one record per CDR3 protein. The repertoire includes over 10,000 distinct CDR3 sequences, 4.5% to 6% of them detected once, and 11% sits in the top ten. Here the sequenced sample was lung tumor tissue, taken at surgery. Source of these receptors: a female donor with early-stage non-small cell lung cancer.

There are many counts of this clonotype. The rearrangement links TRBV7-8 to TRBJ2-7; 9 bases match TRBD1. Looked up from germline, CDR1 is SGHVS and CDR2 is FQNEAQ. V was pared by 5 bases and J by 2 bases, with 10 bases of the junction left unmatched. The CDR3 is made up of 16 amino acids. In nucleotides, the CDR3 is TGTGCCAGCAGCCTGGGGCATGGGACAGGGACCTACGAGCAGTACTTC. Its protein product is CASSLGHGTGTYEQYF. Using reference TRBV7-8 and TRBJ2-7 for the parts outside the CDR3, the full variable domain is GAGVSQSPRYKVAKRGQDVALRCDPISGHVSLFWYQQALGQGPEFLTYFQNEAQLDKSGLPSDRFFAERPEGSVSTLKIQRTQQEDSAVYLCASSLGHGTGTYEQYFGPGTRLTVT.

This clonotype is categorized as medium-sized. The rearrangement uses TRBV7-2 and TRBJ1-6, with D tentatively TRBD1 (6 bases). V lost 5 bases, J lost 10 bases, and 21 bases lay in between. Germline V gene data show CDR1 as SGHTA and CDR2 as FQGNSA. The CDR3 extends over 16 amino acids. CDR3 in DNA: TGTGCCAGCAGCCCTAATTCGGGACATATGATCTCACCCCTCCACTTT. Protein: CASSPNSGHMISPLHF. The full variable domain, rest sourced from reference TRBV7-2 and TRBJ1-6, is GAGVSQSPSNKVTEKGKDVELRCDPISGHTALYWYRQSLGQGLEFLIYFQGNSAPDKSGLPSDRFSAERTGGSVSTLTIQRTQQEDSAVYLCASSPNSGHMISPLHFGNGTRLTVT.

This rearrangement joins TRBV27 to TRBJ2-5; 9 bases map to TRBD1. Per germline, CDR1 MNHEY and CDR2 SMNVEV (reference sequence). V lost 1 base to trimming and J lost 2 bases; unmatched junction nucleotides: 11. The CDR3 is made up of 18 amino acids. CDR3 DNA sequence: TGTGCCAGCAGTTTATTTCCGATACAGGGGGCATGGCAAGAGACCCAGTACTTC. Amino acids: CASSLFPIQGAWQETQYF.

This clonotype showed up just a few times. V is TRBV12-3 or TRBV12-4 and J is TRBJ1-4; D call uncertain. Trimming removed 4 bases from V and 5 bases from J, with 5 bases in between. The CDR3 sequence is 12 residues long. DNA of the CDR3: TGTGCCAGCAGTTCCCAGAATGAAAAACTGTTTTTT. Translating gives CASSSQNEKLFF.

This clonotype is labeled medium-sized. The V call is TRBV19, the J call TRBJ1-5; D is ambiguous. V was cut by 2 bases and J by 4 bases, with 12 bases left in between. This CDR3 is 15 amino acids long. Germline V gene data show CDR1 as LNHDA and CDR2 as SQIVND (reference sequence). CDR3 residues: CASSIRRASNQPQHF. Here the CDR3 DNA reads TGTGCCAGTAGTATACGAAGGGCCAGTAATCAGCCCCAGCATTTT.

The sample holds many counts of this clonotype. The chain links TRBV6-6 to TRBJ2-3; a possible D gene is TRBD2 (5 bases). The germline CDR1 and CDR2 sequences are MNHNY and SVGAGI (reference sequence). This CDR3 has 13 amino acids. Deletions cut 6 bases from V and 1 base from J, with 8 bases between. CDR3 in DNA: TGTGCCAGCAGGGACTCCGGCACAGATACGCAGTATTTT. Encoded protein: CASRDSGTDTQYF.

This clonotype was seen many times. The J gene is TRBJ2-3, the V gene TRBV5-4; tentatively, D is TRBD1 or TRBD2 (5 bases each). CDR1 and CDR2 from the germline V gene are SGHNT and YYREEE (reference sequence). V was clipped by 2 bases and J by 2 bases, with 6 bases between them. The CDR3 sequence is 13 residues long. CDR3 in amino acids: CASSFGTTDTQYF. The CDR3 DNA follows: TGTGCCAGCAGCTTCGGGACCACAGATACGCAGTATTTT.

This clonotype was counted ten times or more. The chain is built from TRBV11-2 and TRBJ2-6; D gene uncertain. The CDR3 length is 14 residues. In germline, CDR1 is SGHAT, CDR2 FQNNGV. Trimming shortened V by 6 bases and J by 2 bases, and 8 bases separated the two germline ends. CDR3 region: CASRLIAGANVLTF. CDR3 coding DNA: TGTGCCAGCAGACTCATAGCTGGGGCCAACGTCCTGACTTTC.

Ten or more counts support this clonotype. The genes are TRBV29-1 and TRBJ2-2, with D unresolved. The CDR3 spans 15 residues. The V gene's germline CDR1 is SQVTM and CDR2 ANQGSEA. The V gene lost 2 bases and the J gene lost 5 bases, with 15 bases spanning the gap. The CDR3 DNA is TGCAGCGTTGAAATCCCCACCACCGGGACCGGGGAGCTGTTTTTT. As protein: CSVEIPTTGTGELFF.

This clonotype counts as medium-sized. The rearrangement links TRBV29-1 to TRBJ2-1, with 7 bases fitting TRBD1. The CDR3 covers 14 residues. With 5 bases clipped from V and 4 bases from J, the junction kept 8 bases outside the gene matches. Germline lookup yields CDR1 SQVTM and CDR2 ANQGSEA. The DNA of the CDR3 is TGCAGCGTTAGACAGGGTTGGAGTTACAATGAGCAGTTCTTC. Translating gives CSVRQGWSYNEQFF.

This clonotype was seen at least ten times. The chain uses TRBV6-5 and TRBJ1-3; tentatively, D is TRBD1 (5 bases). Germline-derived CDR1 and CDR2 are MNHEY and SVGAGI. CDR3 length: 17 amino acids. Trimming cost V 2 bases and J 0 bases, with 14 bases left between them. The CDR3 protein is CASSYRGGQLSGNTIYF. For the CDR3, the DNA is TGTGCCAGCAGTTACAGGGGAGGACAACTCTCTGGAAACACCATATATTTT.

Within the sample, this clonotype is medium-sized (0.01 to 0.1%). The rearrangement links TRBV2 to TRBJ2-3, with 7 bases aligning to TRBD2. The J segment lost 1 base and the V segment lost 9 bases, leaving 10 bases of the junction unmatched. Germline V lookup: CDR1 SNHLY, CDR2 FYNNEI. The CDR3 covers 15 residues. The CDR3 sequence: CASSPSGVGTDTQYF. DNA of the CDR3: TGTGCCAGTTCTCCAAGCGGGGTGGGCACAGATACGCAGTATTTT.

There are many counts of this clonotype. The chain couples TRBV12-3 or TRBV12-4 to TRBJ1-5; tentative D call: TRBD1 (5 bases). The V end was cut by 6 bases, the J end by 5 bases, with 8 bases between. The CDR3 loop spans 12 amino acids. Written as DNA, the CDR3 is TGTGCCAGCAGCTCAGGGCATCAGCCCCAGCATTTT. Protein sequence: CASSSGHQPQHF.

This clonotype was picked up many times. V is TRBV6-5 and J is TRBJ2-7; D may be TRBD2 (6 bases). CDR3 size: 14 residues. Germline loops: CDR1 MNHEY, CDR2 SVGAGI. V lost 8 bases and J lost 6, with 20 bases in between. CDR3 nucleotide sequence: TGTGCCAGCTACTCACAGGCGGGGAGACGCGAGCAGTACTTC. Its protein is CASYSQAGRREQYF.

This clonotype was detected many times. The chain has TRBV5-1 and TRBJ1-2; 8 bases agree with TRBD1. The germline V gene encodes CDR1 SGHRS and CDR2 YFSETQ. Trimming removed 5 bases from V and 8 bases from J; junction bases left unmatched: 5. There are 12 residues in the CDR3. Written as DNA, the CDR3 is TGCGCCAGCAGGTCGGACAGGGAGGGCTACACCTTC. Amino acids: CASRSDREGYTF.

By proportion, this clonotype is medium-sized (0.01 to 0.1%). The rearrangement links TRBV3-1 to TRBJ2-7, with D hard to call. This CDR3 is 13 amino acids long. Deletions cut 1 base from V and 2 bases from J, with 6 bases between. Germline loops: CDR1 LGHDT, CDR2 YNNKEL (reference sequence). The CDR3 DNA follows: TGTGCCAGCAGCCAAGGTGACACCTACGAGCAGTACTTC. This encodes CASSQGDTYEQYF.

This clonotype is categorized as medium-sized. The chain joins TRBV9 to TRBJ1-6; 8 nucleotides match TRBD1. Germline lookup yields CDR1 SGDLS and CDR2 YYNGEE. J lost 12 bases, V lost 3 bases, and 8 bases had no gene match. CDR3 length: 14 amino acids. In nucleotides, the CDR3 is TGTGCCAGCAGCGCCGGACAGGGAGGCGGACCCCTCCACTTT. Residues: CASSAGQGGGPLHF.

In this sample, this clonotype turned up many times. The chain employs TRBV7-2 and TRBJ2-5; possibly TRBD1 or TRBD2 for D (6 bases each). The CDR3 totals 18 residues. Germline V gene sequence: CDR1 SGHTA, CDR2 FQGNSA. V was trimmed by 1 base and J by 1 base, leaving 19 bases between them. The CDR3 reads CASSLGKRPGASQETQYF. CDR3 coding DNA: TGTGCCAGCAGCTTAGGGAAACGCCCGGGGGCGAGCCAAGAGACCCAGTACTTC.

The chain has TRBV5-1 and TRBJ1-1, with a weak D call TRBD1 (5 bases). V was trimmed by 4 bases and J by 0 bases, leaving 7 bases between them. CDR1 is SGHRS, CDR2 YFSETQ, per germline. The length of the CDR3 is 13 residues. The CDR3 here is CASSMTVNTEAFF. The CDR3 DNA sequence: TGCGCCAGCAGCATGACAGTGAACACTGAAGCTTTCTTT.

This clonotype was seen at least ten times. The V call is TRBV5-1, the J call TRBJ2-5; D is possibly TRBD2 (6 bases). The CDR3 is 16 amino acids. V lost 0 bases and J lost 5, with 17 bases in between. Germline assignment: CDR1 SGHRS and CDR2 YFSETQ. CDR3 sequence reads: CASSLGQTTSRETQYF. The CDR3 nucleotides read TGCGCCAGCAGCTTGGGTCAGACAACTAGCCGGGAGACCCAGTACTTC.

The table lists this clonotype with many counts. This rearrangement joins TRBV12-3 or TRBV12-4 to TRBJ2-5; D ambiguous. The CDR3 is made up of 11 amino acids. The V and J ends lost 3 bases and 5 bases respectively, with 4 bases between them. The CDR3 is CASSFMETQYF. In DNA, the CDR3 is TGTGCCAGCAGTTTTATGGAGACCCAGTACTTC.

This clonotype was seen at least ten times. This chain links TRBV6-5 with TRBJ2-2; 11 bases match TRBD1. The CDR3 has 15 residues. CDR1 is MNHEY and CDR2 is SVGAGI in the germline V gene. J gave up 5 bases and V 5 bases, and 4 bases lay outside the gene matches. The CDR3 DNA follows: TGTGCCAGCAGTCTGGGACAGGGGGTGACCGGGGAGCTGTTTTTT. It yields the protein CASSLGQGVTGELFF.

This clonotype occurred a few times. The chain is built from TRBV6-2 or TRBV6-3 and TRBJ2-4; D not certain. This CDR3 is built from 16 residues. CDR1 is MNHEY and CDR2 is SVGEGT in the germline V gene. Deletions cut 5 bases from V and 0 bases from J, with 14 bases between. Here the CDR3 reads CASSRTRVGAKNIQYF. In nucleotides, the CDR3 is TGTGCCAGCAGTCGTACAAGGGTTGGAGCCAAAAACATTCAGTACTTC.

In this sample, this clonotype turned up many times. This CDR3 reads CSARDSEQYF. CDR3 bases: TGCAGCGCCAGGGATTCCGAGCAGTACTTC. The V call is TRBV29-1, the J call TRBJ2-7; TRBD1 is a possible D gene (5 bases). In germline, CDR1 is SQVTM, CDR2 ANQGSEA. The CDR3 has 10 amino acids. With 7 bases removed from V and 6 bases from J, the gap between germline ends came to 10 bases.

This clonotype is classed as medium-sized. The genes are TRBV19 and TRBJ1-5; D remains ambiguous. Germline V CDR1 and CDR2: LNHDA, SQIVND (reference sequence). The CDR3 runs 12 residues. V lost 8 bases to trimming and J lost 6 bases, with 11 bases between them. CDR3 amino acids: CASSYYSQPQHF. DNA of the CDR3: TGTGCCAGTTCCTACTACAGTCAGCCCCAGCATTTT.

This clonotype has a count of ten or more. The rearrangement links TRBV6-1 to TRBJ1-1; 7 bases match TRBD1. V lost 3 bases, J lost 3 bases, and 1 base stayed unmatched. Per the germline V gene, CDR1 is MNHNS and CDR2 is SASEGT. The CDR3 extends over 13 amino acids. The CDR3 loop is CASSDTGDTEAFF. Written as DNA, the CDR3 is TGTGCCAGCAGTGATACAGGGGACACTGAAGCTTTCTTT.